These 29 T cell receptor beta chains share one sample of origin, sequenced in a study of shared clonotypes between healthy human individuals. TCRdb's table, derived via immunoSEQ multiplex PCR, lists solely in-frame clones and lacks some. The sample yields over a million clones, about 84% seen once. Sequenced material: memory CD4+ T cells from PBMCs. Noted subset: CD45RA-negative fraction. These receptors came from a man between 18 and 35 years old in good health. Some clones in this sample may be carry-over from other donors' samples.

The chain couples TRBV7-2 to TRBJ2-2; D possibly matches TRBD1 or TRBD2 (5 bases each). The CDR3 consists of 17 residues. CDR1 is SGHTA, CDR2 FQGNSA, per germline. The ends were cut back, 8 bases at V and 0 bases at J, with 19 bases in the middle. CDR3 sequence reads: CASVPRRGTPNTGELFF. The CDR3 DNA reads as TGTGCCAGCGTCCCACGCAGAGGGACCCCGAACACCGGGGAGCTGTTTTTT.

The CDR3 sequence is CASTIDRGAGNTIYF. The DNA for the CDR3 is TGTGCCAGTACCATCGACAGGGGGGCAGGAAACACCATATATTTT. This chain uses TRBV19 with TRBJ1-3; 9 bases match TRBD1. The trim removed 7 bases at V and 4 bases at J, leaving 8 bases unmatched. There are 15 residues in the CDR3. The germline gives CDR1 LNHDA, CDR2 SQIVND (reference sequence).

CDR3 sequence reads: CASSTGIGRRELFF. CDR3 DNA: TGTGCCAGCTCAACAGGTATCGGTCGCCGGGAGCTGTTTTTT. V and J are TRBV5-6 and TRBJ2-2; D may be TRBD1 (5 bases). Per germline, CDR1 SGHDT and CDR2 YYEEEE. Trimming took 7 bases from V and 9 from J, leaving 19 bases between them. The CDR3 has 14 residues.

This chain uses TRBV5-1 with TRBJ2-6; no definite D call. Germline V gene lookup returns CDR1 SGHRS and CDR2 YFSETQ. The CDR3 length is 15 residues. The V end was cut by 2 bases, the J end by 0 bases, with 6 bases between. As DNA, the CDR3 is TGCGCCAGCAGCTTCGAGAGCTCTGGGGCCAACGTCCTGACTTTC. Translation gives CASSFESSGANVLTF. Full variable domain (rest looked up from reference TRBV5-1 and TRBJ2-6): KAGVTQTPRYLIKTRGQQVTLSCSPISGHRSVSWYQQTPGQGLQFLFEYFSETQRNKGNFPGRFSGRQFSNSRSEMNVSTLELGDSALYLCASSFESSGANVLTFGAGSRLTVL.

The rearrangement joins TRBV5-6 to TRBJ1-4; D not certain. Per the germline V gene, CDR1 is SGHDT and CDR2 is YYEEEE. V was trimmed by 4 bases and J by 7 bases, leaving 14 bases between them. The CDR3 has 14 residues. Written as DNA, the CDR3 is TGTGCCAGCAGCCCGGTGGGGTTGGGTGAAAAACTGTTTTTT. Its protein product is CASSPVGLGEKLFF.

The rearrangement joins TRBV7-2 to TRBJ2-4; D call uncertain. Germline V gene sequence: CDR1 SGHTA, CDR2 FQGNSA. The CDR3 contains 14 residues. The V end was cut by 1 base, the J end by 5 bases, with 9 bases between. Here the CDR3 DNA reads TGTGCCAGCAGCTTAGTTTATAGGGAAAACATTCAGTACTTC. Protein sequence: CASSLVYRENIQYF. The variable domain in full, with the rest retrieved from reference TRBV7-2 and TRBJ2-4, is GAGVSQSPSNKVTEKGKDVELRCDPISGHTALYWYRQSLGQGLEFLIYFQGNSAPDKSGLPSDRFSAERTGGSVSTLTIQRTQQEDSAVYLCASSLVYRENIQYFGAGTRLSVL.

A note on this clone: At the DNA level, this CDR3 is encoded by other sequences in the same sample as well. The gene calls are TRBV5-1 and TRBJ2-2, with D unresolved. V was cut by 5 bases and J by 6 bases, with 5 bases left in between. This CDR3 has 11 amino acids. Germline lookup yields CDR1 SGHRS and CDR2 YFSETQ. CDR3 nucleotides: TGCGCCAGCAGGGATTCCGGGGAGCTGTTTTTT. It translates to CASRDSGELFF.

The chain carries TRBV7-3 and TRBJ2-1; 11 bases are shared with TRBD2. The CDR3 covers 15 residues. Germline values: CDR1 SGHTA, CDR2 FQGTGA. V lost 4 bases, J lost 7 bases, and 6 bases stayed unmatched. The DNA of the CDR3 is TGTGCCAGCAGCTCATTGGGACTAGCGGCTAATGAGCAGTTCTTC. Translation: CASSSLGLAANEQFF.

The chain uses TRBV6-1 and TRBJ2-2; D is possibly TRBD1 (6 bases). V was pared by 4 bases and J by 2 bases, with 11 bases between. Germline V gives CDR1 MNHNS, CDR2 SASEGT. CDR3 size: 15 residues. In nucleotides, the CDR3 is TGTGCCAGCAGTGCCCAGGGACACAACACCGGGGAGCTGTTTTTT. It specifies CASSAQGHNTGELFF.

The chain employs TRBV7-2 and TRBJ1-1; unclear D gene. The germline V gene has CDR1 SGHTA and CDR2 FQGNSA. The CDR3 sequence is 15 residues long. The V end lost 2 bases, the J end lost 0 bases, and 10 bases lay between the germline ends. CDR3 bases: TGTGCCAGCAGCTTACTAAAGGGTCTGAACACTGAAGCTTTCTTT. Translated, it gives CASSLLKGLNTEAFF.

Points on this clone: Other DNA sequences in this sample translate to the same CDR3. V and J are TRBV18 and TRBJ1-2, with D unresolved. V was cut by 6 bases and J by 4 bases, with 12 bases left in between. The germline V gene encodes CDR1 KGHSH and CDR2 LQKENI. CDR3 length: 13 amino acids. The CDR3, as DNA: TGTGCCAGCTCCGAGGGCGAGGGCTATGGCTACACCTTC. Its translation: CASSEGEGYGYTF.

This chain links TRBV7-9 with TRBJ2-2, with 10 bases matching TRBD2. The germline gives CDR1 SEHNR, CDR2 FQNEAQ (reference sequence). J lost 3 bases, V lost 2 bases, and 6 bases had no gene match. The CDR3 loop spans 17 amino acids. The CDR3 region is CASSLKREGRDTGELFF. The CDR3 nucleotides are TGTGCCAGCAGCTTAAAGCGGGAGGGCCGGGACACCGGGGAGCTGTTTTTT.

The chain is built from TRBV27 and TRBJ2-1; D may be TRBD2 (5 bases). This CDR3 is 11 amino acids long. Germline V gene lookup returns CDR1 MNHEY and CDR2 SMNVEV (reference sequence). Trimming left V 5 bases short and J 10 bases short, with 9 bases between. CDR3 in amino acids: CASSDRLEQFF. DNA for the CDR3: TGTGCCAGCAGTGACCGACTAGAGCAGTTCTTC.

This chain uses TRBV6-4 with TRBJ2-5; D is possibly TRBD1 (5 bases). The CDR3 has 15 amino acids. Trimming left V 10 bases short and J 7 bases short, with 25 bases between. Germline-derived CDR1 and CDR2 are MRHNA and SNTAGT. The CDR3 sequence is CATLGVPRYTGTQYF. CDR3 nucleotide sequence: TGTGCCACCTTAGGGGTCCCGCGATATACAGGGACCCAGTACTTC.

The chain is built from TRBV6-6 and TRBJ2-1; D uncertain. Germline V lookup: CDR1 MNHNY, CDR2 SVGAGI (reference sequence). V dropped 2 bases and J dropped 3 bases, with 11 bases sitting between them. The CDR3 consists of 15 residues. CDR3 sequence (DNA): TGTGCCAGCAGTTACAAAGGGTATGGCTACAATGAGCAGTTCTTC. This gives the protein CASSYKGYGYNEQFF.

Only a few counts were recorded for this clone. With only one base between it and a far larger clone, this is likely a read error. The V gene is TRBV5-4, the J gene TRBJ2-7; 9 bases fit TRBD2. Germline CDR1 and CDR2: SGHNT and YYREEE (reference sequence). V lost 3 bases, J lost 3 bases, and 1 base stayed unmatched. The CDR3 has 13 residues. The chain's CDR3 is CASSSTSGYEQYF. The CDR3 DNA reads TGTGCCAGCAGCTCGACTAGCGGCTACGAGCAGTACTTC.

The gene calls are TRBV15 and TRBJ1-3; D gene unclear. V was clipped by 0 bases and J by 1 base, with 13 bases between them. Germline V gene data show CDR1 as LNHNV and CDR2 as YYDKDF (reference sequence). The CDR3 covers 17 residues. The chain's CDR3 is CATSREGGRPSGNTIYF. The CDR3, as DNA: TGTGCCACCAGCAGAGAAGGAGGGAGACCTTCTGGAAACACCATATATTTT.

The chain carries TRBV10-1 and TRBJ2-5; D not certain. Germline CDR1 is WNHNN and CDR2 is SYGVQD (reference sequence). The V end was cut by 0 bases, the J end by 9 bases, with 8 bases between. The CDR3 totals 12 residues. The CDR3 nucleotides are TGCGCCAGCAGTGAGTCGAATGGCCCCCAGTACTTC. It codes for CASSESNGPQYF.

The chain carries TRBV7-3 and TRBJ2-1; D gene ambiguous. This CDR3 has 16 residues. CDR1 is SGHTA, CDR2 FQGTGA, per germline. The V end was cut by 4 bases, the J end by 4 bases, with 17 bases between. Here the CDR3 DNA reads TGTGCCAGCAGCTCGGCTAGTACGACCCCTTACAATGAGCAGTTCTTC. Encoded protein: CASSSASTTPYNEQFF.

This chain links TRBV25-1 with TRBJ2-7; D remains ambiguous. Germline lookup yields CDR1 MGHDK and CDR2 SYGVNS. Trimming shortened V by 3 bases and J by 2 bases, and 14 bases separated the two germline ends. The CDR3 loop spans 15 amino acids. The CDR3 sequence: CASSDHGRPPYEQYF. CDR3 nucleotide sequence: TGTGCCAGCAGTGACCACGGACGGCCACCCTACGAGCAGTACTTC.

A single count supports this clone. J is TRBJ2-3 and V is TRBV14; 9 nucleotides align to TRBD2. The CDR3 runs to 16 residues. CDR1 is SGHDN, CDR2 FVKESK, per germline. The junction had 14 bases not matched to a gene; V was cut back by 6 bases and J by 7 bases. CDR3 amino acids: CASSRPRGLASHTQYF. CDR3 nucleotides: TGTGCCAGCAGTCGACCCAGGGGACTAGCCTCCCATACGCAGTATTTT.

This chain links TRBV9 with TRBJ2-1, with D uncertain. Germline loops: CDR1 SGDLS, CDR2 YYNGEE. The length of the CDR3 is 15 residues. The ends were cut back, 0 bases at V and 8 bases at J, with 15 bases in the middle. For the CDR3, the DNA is TGTGCCAGCAGCGTAGCTCCCGTGTCGAGCGATGAGCAGTTCTTC. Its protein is CASSVAPVSSDEQFF.

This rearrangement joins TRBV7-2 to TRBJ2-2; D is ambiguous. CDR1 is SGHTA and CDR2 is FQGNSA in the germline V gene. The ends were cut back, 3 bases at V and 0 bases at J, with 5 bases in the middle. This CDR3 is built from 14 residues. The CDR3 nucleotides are TGTGCCAGCAGCTTTAGCACGAACACCGGGGAGCTGTTTTTT. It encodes CASSFSTNTGELFF. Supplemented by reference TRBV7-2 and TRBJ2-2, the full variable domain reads GAGVSQSPSNKVTEKGKDVELRCDPISGHTALYWYRQSLGQGLEFLIYFQGNSAPDKSGLPSDRFSAERTGGSVSTLTIQRTQQEDSAVYLCASSFSTNTGELFFGEGSRLTVL.

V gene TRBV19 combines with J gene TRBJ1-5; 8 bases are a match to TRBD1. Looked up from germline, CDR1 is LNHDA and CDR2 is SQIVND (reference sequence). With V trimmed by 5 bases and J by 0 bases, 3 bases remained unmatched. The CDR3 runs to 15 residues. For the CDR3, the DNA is TGTGCCAGTAGTGCCGACAGGGGTAGCAATCAGCCCCAGCATTTT. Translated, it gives CASSADRGSNQPQHF. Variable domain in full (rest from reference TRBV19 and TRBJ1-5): DGGITQSPKYLFRKEGQNVTLSCEQNLNHDAMYWYRQDPGQGLRLIYYSQIVNDFQKGDIAEGYSVSREKKESFPLTVTSAQKNPTAFYLCASSADRGSNQPQHFGDGTRLSIL.

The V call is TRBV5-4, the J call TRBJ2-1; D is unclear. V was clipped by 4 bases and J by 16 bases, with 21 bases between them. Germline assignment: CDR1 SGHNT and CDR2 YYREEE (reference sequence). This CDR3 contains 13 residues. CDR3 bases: TGTGCCAGCAGCCCTATAGCTGGACCGGCGGCCTTCTTC. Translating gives CASSPIAGPAAFF. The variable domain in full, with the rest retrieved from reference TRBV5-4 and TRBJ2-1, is ETGVTQSPTHLIKTRGQQVTLRCSSQSGHNTVSWYQQALGQGPQFIFQYYREEENGRGNFPPRFSGLQFPNYSSELNVNALELDDSALYLCASSPIAGPAAFFGPGTRLTVL.

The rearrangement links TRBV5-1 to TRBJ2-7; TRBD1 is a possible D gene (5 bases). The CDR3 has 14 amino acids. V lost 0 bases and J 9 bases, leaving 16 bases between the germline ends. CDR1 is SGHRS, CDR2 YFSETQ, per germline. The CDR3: CASSLETAGTRQYF. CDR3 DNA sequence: TGCGCCAGCAGCTTGGAGACAGCCGGAACTCGGCAGTACTTC.

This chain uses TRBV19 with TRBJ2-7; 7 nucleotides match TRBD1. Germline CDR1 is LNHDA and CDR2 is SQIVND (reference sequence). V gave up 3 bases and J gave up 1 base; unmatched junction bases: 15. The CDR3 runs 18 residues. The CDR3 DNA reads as TGTGCCAGTAGTATCGGACAGGTCACGACCGTCAGTTCCTACGAGCAGTACTTC. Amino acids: CASSIGQVTTVSSYEQYF.

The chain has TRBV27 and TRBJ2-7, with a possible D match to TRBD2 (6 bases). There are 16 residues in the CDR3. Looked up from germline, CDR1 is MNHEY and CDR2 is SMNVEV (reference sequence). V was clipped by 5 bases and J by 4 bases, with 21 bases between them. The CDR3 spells CASSPRPGLKSYEQYF. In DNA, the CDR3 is TGTGCCAGCAGTCCAAGACCGGGACTCAAGTCTTACGAGCAGTACTTC.

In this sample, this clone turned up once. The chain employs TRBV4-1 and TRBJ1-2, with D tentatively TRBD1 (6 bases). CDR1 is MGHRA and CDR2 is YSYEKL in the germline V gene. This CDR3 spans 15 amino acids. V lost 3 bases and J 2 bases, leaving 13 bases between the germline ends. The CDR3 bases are TGCGCCAGCAGCCAGGGGCCGGGACAAAACTATGGCTACACCTTC. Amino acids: CASSQGPGQNYGYTF.